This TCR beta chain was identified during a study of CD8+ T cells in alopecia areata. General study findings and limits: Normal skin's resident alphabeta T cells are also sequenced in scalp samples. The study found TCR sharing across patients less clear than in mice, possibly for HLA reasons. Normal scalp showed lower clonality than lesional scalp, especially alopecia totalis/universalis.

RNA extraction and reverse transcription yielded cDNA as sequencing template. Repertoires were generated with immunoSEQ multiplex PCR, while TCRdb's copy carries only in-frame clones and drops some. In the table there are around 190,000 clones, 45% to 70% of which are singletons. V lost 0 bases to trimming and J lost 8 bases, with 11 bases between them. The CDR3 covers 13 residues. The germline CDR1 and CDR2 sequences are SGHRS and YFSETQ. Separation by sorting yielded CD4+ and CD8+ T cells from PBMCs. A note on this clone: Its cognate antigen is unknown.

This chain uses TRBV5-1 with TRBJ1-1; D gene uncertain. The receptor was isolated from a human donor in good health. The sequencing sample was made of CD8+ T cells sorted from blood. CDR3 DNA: TGCGCCAGCAGCTTGGACAAGGATGTAGAAGCTTTCTTT. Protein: CASSLDKDVEAFF.